Presented here are 13 T cell receptor beta chains from one specimen sequenced in a study of T cell responses to AZD1222 COVID-19 vaccine. Generated by immunoSEQ multiplex PCR, the TCRdb table keeps only in-frame clones and is missing some. Of around 130,000 clones in the sample, approximately 93% are singletons; the top ten hold approximately 3.4%. The specimen was peripheral blood, collected on day 0 of AZD1222 vaccination. These receptors were taken from an adult in good health.

V is TRBV3-1 (or the pseudogene TRBV3-2) and J is TRBJ2-7, with TRBD1 as a possible D gene (5 bases). From germline, CDR1 is LGHDT and CDR2 YNNKEL (reference sequence). The CDR3 consists of 11 residues. V was clipped by 3 bases and J by 5 bases, with 5 bases between them. This chain's CDR3 is CASSHRDEQYF. The CDR3 DNA follows: TGTGCCAGCAGCCACAGGGACGAGCAGTACTTC.

This chain connects TRBV6-2 or TRBV6-3 to TRBJ2-5; a possible D gene is TRBD2 (6 bases). Trimming pared 6 bases from V and 4 bases from J, leaving 21 bases between. CDR1 MNHEY and CDR2 SVGEGT come from the germline V gene. The CDR3 is made up of 16 amino acids. The CDR3 DNA follows: TGTGCCAGCAGCCGGTTGCGACTAGGTCTGGGAGAGACCCAGTACTTC. This encodes CASSRLRLGLGETQYF.

The V call is TRBV15, the J call TRBJ1-2; D uncertain. V gave up 0 bases and J gave up 8 bases, with 13 bases separating them. The germline V gene encodes CDR1 LNHNV and CDR2 YYDKDF (reference sequence). The CDR3 covers 14 residues. DNA for the CDR3: TGTGCCACCAGCAGAGATAGGAGGCCTTTGGGCTACACCTTC. This sequence encodes CATSRDRRPLGYTF.

The V and J genes are TRBV4-2 and TRBJ1-6; D is unclear. Trimming took 2 bases from V and 13 from J, leaving 9 bases between them. The germline gives CDR1 LGHNA, CDR2 YNFKEQ. The CDR3 runs 12 residues. In DNA form, the CDR3 reads TGTGCCAGCAGCCAACCTGAGACCCCCCTCCACTTT. It codes for CASSQPETPLHF.

CDR3 coding DNA: TGTGCCAGCAGCTTAAACCCGCGGGGTAACACAGATACGCAGTATTTT. Encoded protein: CASSLNPRGNTDTQYF. The chain links TRBV7-3 to TRBJ2-3, with D perhaps matching TRBD2 (6 bases). The germline V gene encodes CDR1 SGHTA and CDR2 FQGTGA. The CDR3 totals 16 residues. V was cut by 1 base and J by 2 bases, with 13 bases left in between.

The chain employs TRBV5-1 and TRBJ1-4; D is uncertain. The CDR3 sequence is 12 residues long. Per the germline V gene, CDR1 is SGHRS and CDR2 is YFSETQ. Deletions cut 5 bases from V and 5 bases from J, with 7 bases between. The CDR3, as DNA: TGCGCCAGCAGGGCCGACAATGAAAAACTGTTTTTT. Its protein is CASRADNEKLFF.

The V and J genes are TRBV27 and TRBJ1-2; TRBD1 is a possible D gene (5 bases). CDR1 is MNHEY and CDR2 is SMNVEV in the germline V gene (reference sequence). Trimming stripped 2 bases from V and 2 bases from J, with 12 bases between. The CDR3 has 15 residues. This chain's CDR3 is CASSLGGQLNYGYTF. The CDR3 nucleotides read TGTGCCAGCAGTTTAGGAGGACAACTGAACTATGGCTACACCTTC.

CDR3 in DNA: TGCGCCAGCAGCTTGAGGGGAGAAGGAAACTATGGCTACACCTTC. This gives the protein CASSLRGEGNYGYTF. This chain connects TRBV5-1 to TRBJ1-2; D might be TRBD1 (5 bases). Germline V lookup: CDR1 SGHRS, CDR2 YFSETQ. The CDR3 loop spans 15 amino acids. Trimming shortened V by 1 base and J by 2 bases, and 12 bases separated the two germline ends.

The V and J genes are TRBV9 and TRBJ1-1; no clear D gene. CDR1 is SGDLS and CDR2 is YYNGEE in the germline V gene. The germline V and J ends were trimmed by 0 bases and 3 bases, with 9 bases remaining between them. This CDR3 region has 14 residues. The CDR3 DNA is TGTGCCAGCAGCGTAGATTGGAGGGACACTGAAGCTTTCTTT. It codes for CASSVDWRDTEAFF. Drawing the rest from reference TRBV9 and TRBJ1-1, the complete variable domain is DSGVTQTPKHLITATGQRVTLRCSPRSGDLSVYWYQQSLDQGLQFLIQYYNGEERAKGNILERFSAQQFPDLHSELNLSSLELGDSALYFCASSVDWRDTEAFFGQGTRLTVV.

This chain connects TRBV6-5 to TRBJ1-2, with D perhaps matching TRBD1 (5 bases). Deletions cut 7 bases from V and 4 bases from J, with 13 bases between. Per the germline V gene, CDR1 is MNHEY and CDR2 is SVGAGI. CDR3 length: 13 amino acids. CDR3 nucleotide sequence: TGTGCCAGCACCCAAAGGGGCTTCTATGGCTACACCTTC. It codes for CASTQRGFYGYTF.

J is TRBJ1-4 and V is TRBV27; 10 bases are shared with TRBD1. The germline gives CDR1 MNHEY, CDR2 SMNVEV (reference sequence). The junction had 5 bases not matched to a gene; V was cut back by 6 bases and J by 7 bases. This CDR3 is built from 14 residues. The CDR3: CASSFDRGLEKLFF. The CDR3 nucleotides are TGTGCCAGCAGCTTCGACAGGGGGCTTGAAAAACTGTTTTTT.

The chain combines TRBV2 with TRBJ2-2; possibly TRBD2 for D (6 bases). The germline V gene has CDR1 SNHLY and CDR2 FYNNEI. The CDR3 contains 15 residues. With 5 bases removed from V and 4 bases from J, the gap between germline ends came to 14 bases. CDR3 residues: CASSTGTRPTGELFF. The CDR3 DNA reads TGTGCCAGCAGTACCGGGACTCGACCCACCGGGGAGCTGTTTTTT.

This sequence joins TRBV4-2 and TRBJ2-2; either TRBD1 or TRBD2 may supply D (5 bases each). This CDR3 has 15 residues. Germline CDR1 and CDR2: LGHNA and YNFKEQ. V lost 2 bases and J lost 4, with 11 bases in between. The CDR3 bases are TGTGCCAGCAGCCAATCGGGACGTCGCACCGGGGAGCTGTTTTTT. It encodes CASSQSGRRTGELFF.